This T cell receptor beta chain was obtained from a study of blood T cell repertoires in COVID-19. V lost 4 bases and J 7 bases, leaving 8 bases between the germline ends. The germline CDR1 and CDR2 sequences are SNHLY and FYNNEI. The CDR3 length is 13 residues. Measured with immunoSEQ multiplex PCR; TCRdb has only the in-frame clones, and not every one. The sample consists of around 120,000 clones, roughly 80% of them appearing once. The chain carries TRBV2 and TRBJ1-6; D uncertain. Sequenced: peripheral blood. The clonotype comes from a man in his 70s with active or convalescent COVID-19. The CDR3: CASSVNINSPLHF. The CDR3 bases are TGTGCCAGCAGTGTAAACATCAATTCACCCCTCCACTTT.